The source of this TCR beta chain is a study of Ad26.COV2.S vaccination and SARS-CoV-2 variants. Overall study results and limits: Assessments of TCR breadth and depth may have underestimated the total T cell responses. People given the vaccine had a wider spike-specific TCR breadth than placebo recipients did. After vaccination, reports described spike-specific CD8+ and CD4+ T cell responses as showing substantial breadth.

Details on this clone: Its antigen is unknown.

Method: immunoSEQ multiplex PCR; TCRdb's copy keeps in-frame clones and lacks some. The sample shows about 320,000 clones, 86% of them seen only once. This CDR3 is 14 amino acids long. Germline assignment: CDR1 SEHNR and CDR2 FQNEAQ (reference sequence). The germline V and J ends were trimmed by 5 bases and 7 bases, with 14 bases remaining between them. Treatment noted: roughly 19 received Ad26.COV2.S at low or high dose, single or two shots; about five received placebo; per-sample allocation not given. Following the first vaccine or placebo injection, samples were taken on day 63. The chain has TRBV7-9 and TRBJ2-2; weak D call: TRBD1 (7 bases). The starting material was peripheral blood, obtained in a trial of Ad26.COV2.S vaccine versus placebo. This receptor was taken from a person between 18 and 60 years old who received the Ad26.COV2.S COVID-19 vaccine or a placebo. In DNA form, the CDR3 reads TGTGCCAGCAGCCCGGAGGGGGCTATCGGGGAGCTGTTTTTT. It yields the protein CASSPEGAIGELFF.